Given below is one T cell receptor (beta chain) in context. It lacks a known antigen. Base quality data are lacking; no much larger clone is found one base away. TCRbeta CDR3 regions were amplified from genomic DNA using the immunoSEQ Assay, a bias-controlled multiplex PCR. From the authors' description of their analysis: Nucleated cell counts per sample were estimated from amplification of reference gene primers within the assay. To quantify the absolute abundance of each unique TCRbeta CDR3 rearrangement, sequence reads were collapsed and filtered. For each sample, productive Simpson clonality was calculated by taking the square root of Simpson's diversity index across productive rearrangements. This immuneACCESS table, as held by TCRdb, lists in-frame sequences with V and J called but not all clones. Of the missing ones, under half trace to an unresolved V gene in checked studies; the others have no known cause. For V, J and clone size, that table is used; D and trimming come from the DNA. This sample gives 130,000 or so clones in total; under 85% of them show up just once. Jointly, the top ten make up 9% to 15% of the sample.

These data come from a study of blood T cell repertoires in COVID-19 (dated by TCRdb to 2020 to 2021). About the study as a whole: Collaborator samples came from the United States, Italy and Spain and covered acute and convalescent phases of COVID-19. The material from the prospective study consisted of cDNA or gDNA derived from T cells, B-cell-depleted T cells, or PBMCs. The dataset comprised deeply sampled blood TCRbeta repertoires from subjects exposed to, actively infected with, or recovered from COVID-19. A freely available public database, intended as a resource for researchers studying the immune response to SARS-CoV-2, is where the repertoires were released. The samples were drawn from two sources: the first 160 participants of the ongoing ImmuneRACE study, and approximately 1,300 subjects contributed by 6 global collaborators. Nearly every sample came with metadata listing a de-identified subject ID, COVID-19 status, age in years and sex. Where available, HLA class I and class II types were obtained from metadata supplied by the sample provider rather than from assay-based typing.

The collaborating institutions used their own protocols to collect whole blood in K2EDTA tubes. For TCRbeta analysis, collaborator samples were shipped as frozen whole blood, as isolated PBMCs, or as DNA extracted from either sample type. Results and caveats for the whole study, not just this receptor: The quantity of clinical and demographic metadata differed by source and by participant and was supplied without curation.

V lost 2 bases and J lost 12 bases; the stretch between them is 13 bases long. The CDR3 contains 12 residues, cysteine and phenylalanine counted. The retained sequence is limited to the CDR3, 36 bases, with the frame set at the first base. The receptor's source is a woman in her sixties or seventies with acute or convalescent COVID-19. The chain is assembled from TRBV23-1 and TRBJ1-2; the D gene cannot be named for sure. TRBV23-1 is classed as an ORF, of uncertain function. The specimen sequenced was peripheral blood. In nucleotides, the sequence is TGCGCCAGCAGTCAAATTGCAGTCGGAGACACCTTC. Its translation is CASSQIAVGDTF.